The rows below give T cell receptor beta chains drawn from one sample of a study of CD8 T cells in ankylosing spondylitis. TCRdb ran MiXCR on the 5' RACE reads and lists one entry per CDR3 protein. This sample has 350,000 to 450,000 distinct CDR3 sequences, with 20% to 25% found just once. The sample taken for sequencing was blood, either unsorted or a sorted T cell fraction (not recorded which). The receptors come from a male donor with ankylosing spondylitis or in good health (not recorded which). CDR3s include the opening cysteine and the closing phenylalanine or tryptophan. A D gene is named only where the DNA matches it firmly. Size is omitted from some rows. Given values are once, few, many or a class for expanded clones.

TRBD1,TRBV4-1,few,TRBJ2-2,CASSHPGQGGTGELFF,TGCGCCAGCAGCCACCCCGGACAGGGTGGGACCGGGGAGCTGTTTTTT
TRBD1,TRBV12-3/TRBV12-4,few,TRBJ2-3,CASSTGQGRDTQYF,TGTGCCAGCAGCACGGGACAGGGGAGAGATACGCAGTATTTT
NA,TRBV7-9,few,TRBJ1-4,CASSFSLNEKLFF,TGTGCCAGCAGCTTCAGTCTTAATGAAAAACTGTTTTTT
TRBD1,TRBV29-1,many,TRBJ2-1,CSVGTGSSYNEQFF,TGCAGCGTTGGGACAGGGAGCTCCTACAATGAGCAGTTCTTC
TRBD1,TRBV7-9,few,TRBJ1-1,CASTSGTGGPRTEAFF,TGTGCCAGCACCTCCGGGACAGGGGGACCGCGGACTGAAGCTTTCTTT
NA,TRBV28,few,TRBJ2-2,CASSLTGSSTGELFF,TGTGCCAGCAGTTTGACGGGTTCGAGCACCGGGGAGCTGTTTTTT
TRBD1,TRBV28,few,TRBJ2-2,CASTPGQIGSGELFF,TGTGCCAGCACTCCGGGACAGATAGGTTCAGGGGAGCTGTTTTTT
NA,TRBV11-2,few,TRBJ1-2,CASSLDYSNYGYTF,TGTGCCAGCAGCTTAGATTACTCCAACTATGGCTACACCTTC
TRBD2,TRBV7-9,NA,TRBJ2-5,CASSSLAGGTLAQYF,TGTGCCAGCAGCTCCCTAGCGGGGGGTACCCTGGCCCAGTACTTC
NA,TRBV5-1,few,TRBJ2-2,CASSFTGSTGELFF,TGCGCCAGCAGCTTCACGGGCAGCACCGGGGAGCTGTTTTTT
NA,TRBV10-3,NA,TRBJ2-3,CAISVEGGTLVTQYF,TGTGCCATCAGTGTGGAGGGGGGCACATTGGTTACGCAGTATTTT
NA,TRBV12-3/TRBV12-4,few,TRBJ1-4,CASTIGVSDEKLFF,TGTGCCAGCACCATAGGGGTATCGGATGAAAAACTGTTTTTT
NA,TRBV2,few,TRBJ2-7,CASGTVDLGPPQYF,TGTGCCAGCGGCACAGTAGATCTAGGGCCTCCGCAGTACTTC
NA,TRBV9,few,TRBJ1-2,CASSTDENNYGYTF,TGTGCCAGCAGCACGGACGAGAATAACTATGGCTACACCTTC
NA,TRBV7-2,NA,TRBJ2-3,CASSLVASATDTQYF,TGTGCCAGCAGCTTAGTTGCTAGCGCCACAGATACGCAGTATTTT
NA,TRBV29-1,NA,TRBJ2-2,CSVDLLAGGSGELFFF,NA
NA,TRBV29-1,NA,TRBJ2-2,CSVRTENTGELFF,TGCAGCGTTCGGACAGAGAACACCGGGGAGCTGTTTTTT
TRBD2,TRBV5-1,NA,TRBJ2-3,CASSIGGANADTQYF,TGCGCCAGCAGCATCGGGGGGGCCAACGCAGATACGCAGTATTTT
TRBD2,TRBV7-9,few,TRBJ2-7,CASSLVGSGGGYEQYF,TGTGCCAGCAGCTTAGTTGGTAGCGGGGGGGGATACGAGCAGTACTTC
NA,TRBV25-1,NA,TRBJ2-3,CASSGQGGNVWDTDTQYF,TGTGCCAGCAGTGGCCAGGGGGGGAACGTTTGGGACACAGATACGCAGTATTTT
NA,TRBV6-4,NA,TRBJ2-3,CASSDGGDTDTQYF,TGTGCCAGCAGTGACGGGGGTGACACAGATACGCAGTATTTT
NA,TRBV3-1,few,TRBJ2-3,CASSQDTGLTMDTQYF,TGTGCCAGCAGCCAAGACACAGGTCTTACGATGGATACGCAGTATTTT